What follows are 11 T cell receptor beta chains derived from one specimen sequenced in a study of preoperative IRX-2 immunotherapy in early breast cancer. Data came from immunoSEQ multiplex PCR; TCRdb stores just in-frame clones and leaves some out. The data hold about 98,000 clones, with more than 80% observed a single time. The sample's treatment: preoperative locoregional IRX-2 cytokine immunotherapy. Sequences were derived from tumor tissue, sampled after IRX-2 immunotherapy. These TCRs come from a human donor with breast cancer.

The CDR3 DNA reads TGTGCCTGGAGTGTACTGGGCGGACCCTACGAGCAGTACTTC. This sequence encodes CAWSVLGGPYEQYF. The V call is TRBV30, the J call TRBJ2-7; D is ambiguous. The CDR3 contains 14 residues. Trimming stripped 0 bases from V and 2 bases from J, with 11 bases between. From germline, CDR1 is GTSNPN and CDR2 SVGIG (reference sequence).

The chain joins TRBV28 to TRBJ1-3; TRBD1 might be the D (5 bases). V shed 3 bases and J shed 4 bases, with 10 bases lying between them. CDR3 length: 14 residues. Germline CDR1 MDHEN, CDR2 SYDVKM. In nucleotides, the CDR3 is TGTGCCAGCAGTTTGGGGCAGTCCGGAAACACCATATATTTT. It codes for CASSLGQSGNTIYF.

V and J are TRBV11-3 and TRBJ2-7; 13 bases fit TRBD2. J was trimmed by 0 bases and V by 5 bases; bases with no gene match: 10. The V gene's germline CDR1 is SGHNT and CDR2 YENEEA. This CDR3 contains 18 residues. This CDR3 is CASSQLKLAGGNSYEQYF. Here the CDR3 DNA reads TGTGCCAGCAGCCAGCTGAAACTAGCGGGGGGGAACTCCTACGAGCAGTACTTC. Full variable domain (remainder filled in from reference TRBV11-3 and TRBJ2-7): EAGVVQSPRYKIIEKKQPVAFWCNPISGHNTLYWYLQNLGQGPELLIRYENEEAVDDSQLPKDRFSAERLKGVDSTLKIQPAELGDSAVYLCASSQLKLAGGNSYEQYFGPGTRLTVT.

The chain joins TRBV6-8 to TRBJ1-2; TRBD1 agrees at 8 bases. Germline loops: CDR1 MNHGY, CDR2 SAAAGT. This CDR3 spans 14 amino acids. With 5 bases clipped from V and 2 bases from J, the junction kept 4 bases outside the gene matches. The CDR3 protein is CASSLRGPNYGYTF. The DNA for the CDR3 is TGTGCCAGCAGTCTCAGGGGGCCGAACTATGGCTACACCTTC.

The chain links TRBV6-1 to TRBJ2-2; TRBD2 is a possible D gene (7 bases). The CDR3 consists of 17 residues. Germline V CDR1 and CDR2: MNHNS, SASEGT. Trimming took 0 bases from V and 2 from J, leaving 13 bases between them. CDR3 residues: CASSEAPGGLNTGELFF. CDR3 nucleotide sequence: TGTGCCAGCAGTGAAGCGCCGGGGGGCTTAAACACCGGGGAGCTGTTTTTT.

This chain joins TRBV18 and TRBJ2-2; no definite D call. Germline V gives CDR1 KGHSH, CDR2 LQKENI. The CDR3 spans 13 residues. V lost 0 bases and J lost 8, with 7 bases in between. The DNA for the CDR3 is TGTGCCAGCTCACCACCCAAGGCAGGGGAGCTGTTTTTT. Its protein is CASSPPKAGELFF.

The rearrangement links TRBV28 to TRBJ1-6; possible D gene TRBD1, 5 bases. Germline V gene sequence: CDR1 MDHEN, CDR2 SYDVKM. This CDR3 has 13 amino acids. V lost 6 bases and J lost 10, with 13 bases in between. The CDR3 DNA is TGTGCCAGCAGGACGGGACTCGGCTCACCCCTCCACTTT. This translates into CASRTGLGSPLHF.

The chain joins TRBV15 to TRBJ2-2, with a possible D match to TRBD1 (5 bases). The germline V and J ends were trimmed by 0 bases and 7 bases, with 18 bases remaining between them. Germline CDR1 LNHNV, CDR2 YYDKDF (reference sequence). The CDR3 totals 17 residues. The CDR3 region is CATSRDWPGKSGGELFF. In nucleotides, the CDR3 is TGTGCCACCAGCAGAGATTGGCCAGGGAAATCTGGCGGGGAGCTGTTTTTT.

V gene TRBV28 combines with J gene TRBJ2-3, with 8 bases fitting TRBD2. This CDR3 spans 15 amino acids. Germline CDR1 MDHEN, CDR2 SYDVKM. Unmatched junction bases numbered 10, after V lost 6 bases and J lost 5 bases. CDR3 sequence: CASSRREGRKDTQYF. The CDR3 coding sequence is TGTGCCAGCAGCCGACGGGAGGGCCGGAAAGATACGCAGTATTTT.

This chain joins TRBV18 and TRBJ1-1; possible D gene TRBD1, 5 bases. V lost 5 bases and J 0 bases, leaving 7 bases between the germline ends. This CDR3 region has 13 residues. The V gene's germline CDR1 is KGHSH and CDR2 LQKENI. The CDR3 region has the DNA TGTGCCAGCTCAGGACACATGAACACTGAAGCTTTCTTT. Its protein is CASSGHMNTEAFF. Together with reference TRBV18 and TRBJ1-1, the CDR3 gives the full variable domain: NAGVMQNPRHLVRRRGQEARLRCSPMKGHSHVYWYRQLPEEGLKFMVYLQKENIIDESGMPKERFSAEFPKEGPSILRIQQVVRGDSAAYFCASSGHMNTEAFFGQGTRLTVV.

This chain links TRBV6-8 with TRBJ2-7; no definite D call. V lost 6 bases to trimming and J lost 0 bases, with 15 bases between them. Looked up from germline, CDR1 is MNHGY and CDR2 is SAAAGT. The CDR3 has 15 amino acids. Written as DNA, the CDR3 is TGTGCCAGCAGGGTAGGGTCACCGAGCTCCTACGAGCAGTACTTC. Protein sequence: CASRVGSPSSYEQYF.